Listed here are 27 T cell receptor beta chains from one sample, sequenced in a study of T-cell memory formation after mild COVID-19. One entry per CDR3 protein results from TCRdb running MiXCR on the 5' RACE reads. This repertoire shows more than 250,000 distinct CDR3 sequences, about 16% found once; its top ten account for roughly 24%. Sequences were obtained from PBMCs or a T cell subset sorted from them (not recorded which). These receptors were taken from a man younger than 35 who had mild COVID-19 (a few samples of this study predate the infection). Cell type and time point are not known.

V gene TRBV20-1 combines with J gene TRBJ1-4; D possibly corresponds to TRBD1 (6 bases). The CDR3 contains 13 residues. Germline CDR1 and CDR2: DFQATT and SNEGSKA (reference sequence). V lost 3 bases to trimming and J lost 13 bases, with 18 bases between them. In DNA form, the CDR3 reads TGCAGTGCTAGGGAGAACGGGGGGCCACGACTGTTTTTT. This translates into CSARENGGPRLFF.

The CDR3 DNA is TGTGCCAGCAGAGGTATAGCTGATTTCGGGACCCCTGGGGGTACGTACACTGAAGCTTTCTTT. Translated: CASRGIADFGTPGGTYTEAFF. The V call is TRBV11-2, the J call TRBJ1-1; the D gene is possibly TRBD1 (5 bases). The CDR3 contains 21 residues. Trimming cost V 6 bases and J 3 bases, with 35 bases left between them. Germline CDR1 reads SGHAT; CDR2 reads FQNNGV.

The chain couples TRBV11-2 to TRBJ2-1; D perhaps matches TRBD1 (6 bases). V was cut by 5 bases and J by 4 bases, with 12 bases left in between. CDR1 and CDR2 (germline): SGHAT, FQNNGV. There are 14 residues in the CDR3. CDR3 amino acids: CASSRTVKYNEQFF. The CDR3 region has the DNA TGTGCCAGCAGCCGGACAGTTAAGTACAATGAGCAGTTCTTC.

The chain carries TRBV13 and TRBJ1-2; perhaps TRBD1 as D (5 bases). Germline CDR1 and CDR2: PRHDT and FYEKMQ (reference sequence). This CDR3 is 15 amino acids long. Trimming stripped 5 bases from V and 8 bases from J, with 21 bases between. The CDR3: CASSLRGGAPGGYTF. CDR3 bases: TGTGCCAGCAGCCTCCGCGGTGGGGCTCCGGGGGGCTACACCTTC.

A few counts support this clonotype. The chain recombines TRBV7-2 with TRBJ1-2; tentative D call: TRBD1 (5 bases). CDR3 length: 15 residues. The V gene's germline CDR1 is SGHTA and CDR2 FQGNSA. Trimming pared 3 bases from V and 4 bases from J, leaving 15 bases between. This CDR3 reads CASSFTREVGYGYTF. The CDR3 bases are TGTGCCAGCAGCTTCACCAGGGAAGTGGGCTATGGCTACACCTTC.

This clonotype was picked up a small number of times. The V call is TRBV12-3 or TRBV12-4, the J call TRBJ1-1; D is ambiguous. The CDR3 sequence is 14 residues long. The ends were cut back, 3 bases at V and 3 bases at J, with 11 bases in the middle. CDR3 sequence: CASSFTDRDTEAFF. Written as DNA, the CDR3 is TGTGCCAGCAGTTTCACGGATCGGGACACTGAAGCTTTCTTT.

V is TRBV5-1 and J is TRBJ1-1; a weak D match, TRBD1 (6 bases). V was clipped by 5 bases and J by 6 bases, with 11 bases between them. The CDR3 is 12 amino acids. CDR1 SGHRS and CDR2 YFSETQ come from the germline V gene. CDR3 coding DNA: TGCGCCAGCAGTACGGGGGCTTCTGAAGCTTTCTTT. Translation gives CASSTGASEAFF.

CDR3 nucleotides: TGCAGTGCTGAAGGGACTAGTTCCTACAATGAGCAGTTCTTC. Protein: CSAEGTSSYNEQFF. J is TRBJ2-1 and V is TRBV20-1, with TRBD2 identical over 8 bases. The CDR3 is made up of 14 amino acids. From germline, CDR1 is DFQATT and CDR2 SNEGSKA (reference sequence). V gave up 5 bases and J gave up 1 base; unmatched junction bases: 4.

This clonotype has a handful of counts. The gene calls are TRBV2 and TRBJ2-3; D not resolved. The CDR3 is 11 amino acids. Germline V gives CDR1 SNHLY, CDR2 FYNNEI. The germline V and J ends were trimmed by 4 bases and 4 bases, with 3 bases remaining between them. This CDR3 reads CASSAADTQYF. For the CDR3, the DNA is TGTGCCAGCAGTGCTGCAGATACGCAGTATTTT. The whole variable domain, filled in from reference TRBV2 and TRBJ2-3, reads EPEVTQTPSHQVTQMGQEVILRCVPISNHLYFYWYRQILGQKVEFLVSFYNNEISEKSEIFDDQFSVERPDGSNFTLKIRSTKLEDSAMYFCASSAADTQYFGPGTRLTVL.

This clonotype was observed many times. The chain is built from TRBV29-1 and TRBJ1-1, with D perhaps TRBD1 (6 bases). CDR3 size: 12 residues. Trimming removed 7 bases at V and 5 bases at J, with 14 bases between. The germline CDR1 and CDR2 sequences are SQVTM and ANQGSEA. CDR3 in amino acids: CSGYRVRTEAFF. Written as DNA, the CDR3 is TGCAGCGGCTACAGGGTTAGGACTGAAGCTTTCTTT.

This clonotype was counted only a few times. The chain is built from TRBV5-1 and TRBJ2-2; TRBD1 is a possible D gene (5 bases). Germline lookup yields CDR1 SGHRS and CDR2 YFSETQ. Trimming took off 3 bases at V and 5 bases at J, with 11 bases between the two ends. This CDR3 spans 14 amino acids. The CDR3 nucleotides are TGCGCCAGCAGCTCGTTAAGGGGTACCGGGGAGCTGTTTTTT. Amino acids: CASSSLRGTGELFF.

This clonotype appeared a few times. The chain has TRBV6-5 and TRBJ1-6; 9 bases map to TRBD1. The ends lost 6 bases at V and 6 bases at J; junction bases unmatched: 12. The CDR3 extends over 17 amino acids. Per germline, CDR1 MNHEY and CDR2 SVGAGI. Here the CDR3 DNA reads TGTGCCAGCAGGGGGACAGGGAACCCCTTCGGTAATTCACCCCTCCACTTT. Translation gives CASRGTGNPFGNSPLHF.

This clonotype was recorded many times. The chain couples TRBV5-1 to TRBJ2-2, with D uncertain. The germline V gene has CDR1 SGHRS and CDR2 YFSETQ. V was trimmed by 4 bases and J by 1 base, leaving 8 bases between them. The CDR3 extends over 14 amino acids. DNA of the CDR3: TGCGCCAGCAGCCCCGACGGGAACACCGGGGAGCTGTTTTTT. Its translation is CASSPDGNTGELFF. The full variable domain, in which reference TRBV5-1 and TRBJ2-2 provide the parts outside the CDR3, is KAGVTQTPRYLIKTRGQQVTLSCSPISGHRSVSWYQQTPGQGLQFLFEYFSETQRNKGNFPGRFSGRQFSNSRSEMNVSTLELGDSALYLCASSPDGNTGELFFGEGSRLTVL.

This clonotype has only a few counts. V is TRBV6-2 or TRBV6-3 and J is TRBJ1-1; TRBD1 might be the D (5 bases). The CDR3 spans 14 residues. The germline CDR1 and CDR2 sequences are MNHEY and SVGEGT. V lost 1 base, J lost 4 bases, and 10 bases lay in between. The CDR3 spells CASSYYRLTTEAFF. CDR3 coding DNA: TGTGCCAGCAGTTACTACAGGTTGACCACTGAAGCTTTCTTT.

The chain has TRBV10-3 and TRBJ2-7, with 8 bases aligning to TRBD1. Germline CDR1 ENHRY, CDR2 SYGVKD. This CDR3 region has 13 residues. V was clipped by 8 bases and J by 2 bases; unmatched bases: 5. Here the CDR3 reads CAIGGQVPYEQYF. The CDR3 DNA reads as TGTGCCATCGGGGGACAGGTACCCTACGAGCAGTACTTC.

This chain connects TRBV12-3 or TRBV12-4 to TRBJ1-2; D gene ambiguous. V lost 2 bases to trimming and J lost 4 bases, with 8 bases between them. CDR3 size: 13 residues. The DNA for the CDR3 is TGTGCCAGCAGTTTAAATGGGATCTATGGCTACACCTTC. Its protein is CASSLNGIYGYTF.

The chain couples TRBV7-9 to TRBJ2-2; no firm D call. Per the germline V gene, CDR1 is SEHNR and CDR2 is FQNEAQ (reference sequence). The CDR3 is 13 residues long. The germline V and J ends were trimmed by 8 bases and 4 bases, with 11 bases remaining between them. CDR3 residues: CASVTDLTGELFF. The DNA for the CDR3 is TGTGCCAGCGTCACGGACCTCACCGGGGAGCTGTTTTTT.

This chain uses TRBV2 with TRBJ2-4; 11 bases agree with TRBD1. The CDR3 has 14 amino acids. Germline CDR1 is SNHLY and CDR2 is FYNNEI. V shed 6 bases and J 8 bases; nucleotides not matched to a gene: 6. The CDR3 region has the DNA TGTGCCAGCAGGGCCGGGACAGGGGGAGACATTCAGTACTTC. This translates into CASRAGTGGDIQYF.

V is TRBV11-3 and J is TRBJ2-2; D may be TRBD1 (5 bases). Germline CDR1 reads SGHNT; CDR2 reads YENEEA. Between the trimmed V and J ends, which lost 5 bases and 1 base, there was a span of 20 bases. This CDR3 is built from 18 residues. The CDR3 region is CASSLNYYPGQNTGELFF. As DNA, the CDR3 is TGTGCCAGCAGCCTAAATTACTACCCTGGACAGAACACCGGGGAGCTGTTTTTT.

This clonotype came up a few times. The rearrangement links TRBV5-1 to TRBJ1-1; D might be TRBD1 (5 bases). Germline assignment: CDR1 SGHRS and CDR2 YFSETQ. Trimming left V 8 bases short and J 0 bases short, with 14 bases between. This CDR3 spans 14 amino acids. CDR3 sequence (DNA): TGCGCCAGTTCCCCGGCGGGGGTGAACACTGAAGCTTTCTTT. The encoded protein is CASSPAGVNTEAFF.

The V and J genes are TRBV29-1 and TRBJ1-4; D gene uncertain. Trimming took off 4 bases at V and 0 bases at J, with 9 bases between the two ends. This CDR3 has 14 amino acids. Germline lookup yields CDR1 SQVTM and CDR2 ANQGSEA. The CDR3 DNA follows: TGCAGCGTTGTGCCGGCCGCAACTAATGAAAAACTGTTTTTT. It translates to CSVVPAATNEKLFF.

This chain uses TRBV6-6 with TRBJ1-5, with D unresolved. Between the trimmed V and J ends, which lost 8 bases and 3 bases, there was a span of 11 bases. The CDR3 is 13 amino acids. Looked up from germline, CDR1 is MNHNY and CDR2 is SVGAGI (reference sequence). In DNA form, the CDR3 reads TGTGCCAGCGGTCACGGGTACAATCAGCCCCAGCATTTT. Protein product: CASGHGYNQPQHF.

The chain couples TRBV9 to TRBJ2-1; 10 bases map to TRBD1. This CDR3 is built from 17 residues. V gave up 0 bases and J gave up 5 bases; unmatched junction bases: 8. The germline CDR1 and CDR2 sequences are SGDLS and YYNGEE. The DNA for the CDR3 is TGTGCCAGCAGCGTAGGGCGAGGGACAGGGGTAAACAATGAGCAGTTCTTC. Translated: CASSVGRGTGVNNEQFF. Based on the CDR3 plus reference TRBV9 and TRBJ2-1, the full variable domain is DSGVTQTPKHLITATGQRVTLRCSPRSGDLSVYWYQQSLDQGLQFLIQYYNGEERAKGNILERFSAQQFPDLHSELNLSSLELGDSALYFCASSVGRGTGVNNEQFFGPGTRLTVL.

This clonotype came up a few times. The rearrangement joins TRBV5-1 to TRBJ2-6; 7 positions match TRBD1. CDR1 and CDR2 from the germline V gene are SGHRS and YFSETQ. Trimming took 1 base from V and 4 from J; bases not matched to a gene: 5. This CDR3 comprises 16 residues. In DNA form, the CDR3 reads TGCGCCAGCAGCTTGAAGGGGGCGCAAGGGGCCAACGTCCTGACTTTC. Translation gives CASSLKGAQGANVLTF.

The chain is built from TRBV29-1 and TRBJ2-1; no reliable D call. This CDR3 spans 14 amino acids. Per the germline V gene, CDR1 is SQVTM and CDR2 is ANQGSEA. Trimming stripped 6 bases from V and 0 bases from J, with 12 bases between. CDR3 residues: CSVQNLSSYNEQFF. The DNA of the CDR3 is TGCAGCGTCCAGAATCTGAGCTCCTACAATGAGCAGTTCTTC.

Ten or more counts support this clonotype. The chain recombines TRBV7-8 with TRBJ1-1; D may be TRBD1 (6 bases). V lost 4 bases to trimming and J lost 1 base, with 13 bases between them. Germline CDR1 and CDR2: SGHVS and FQNEAQ. This CDR3 is 15 amino acids long. Here the CDR3 reads CASSSLQGPNTEAFF. CDR3 in DNA: TGTGCCAGCAGCTCCCTACAGGGTCCGAACACTGAAGCTTTCTTT.

This clonotype has only a few counts. The chain has TRBV6-6 and TRBJ2-3; D remains unclear. Germline V gives CDR1 MNHNY, CDR2 SVGAGI (reference sequence). V lost 2 bases, J lost 6 bases, and 6 bases lay in between. This CDR3 is built from 12 residues. CDR3 sequence reads: CASSYTLDTQYF. The CDR3 bases are TGTGCCAGCAGTTACACCTTGGATACGCAGTATTTT.